A single sample is the source of the 12 T cell receptor beta chains below, sequenced in a study of cytomegalovirus exposure and HLA in healthy donors. Use of 60 Vbeta and 13 Jbeta primers characterized the PCR. Profiling relied on immunoSEQ multiplex PCR, and the TCRdb table lists in-frame clones only, not all of them. The table lists about 190,000 clones, roughly four fifths of them singletons. Sequences were obtained from PBMCs. Source of these receptors: a man aged 45-60 years in good health and CMV-seronegative.

The chain is built from TRBV7-8 and TRBJ1-2; perhaps TRBD1 as D (6 bases). Trimming left V 5 bases short and J 4 bases short, with 11 bases between. The CDR3 contains 13 residues. Germline CDR1 reads SGHVS; CDR2 reads FQNEAQ. In DNA, the CDR3 is TGTGCCAGCAGCGGCCGAGGGGGCTATGGCTACACCTTC. It translates to CASSGRGGYGYTF.

The chain combines TRBV4-3 with TRBJ2-3, with D maybe TRBD1 (6 bases). Deletions cut 3 bases from V and 7 bases from J, with 14 bases between. CDR3 size: 14 residues. Germline V gene lookup returns CDR1 LGHNA and CDR2 YSLEER. CDR3 coding DNA: TGCGCCAGCAGCCAGCTGAGAGGACAGAATACGCAGTATTTT. Amino acids: CASSQLRGQNTQYF.

The chain uses TRBV6-4 and TRBJ1-2; 8 bases line up with TRBD1. V dropped 2 bases and J dropped 7; count of bases not matched to a gene: 6. Germline V gene sequence: CDR1 MRHNA, CDR2 SNTAGT. The CDR3 is 14 amino acids. Here the CDR3 reads CASSDHGTGRGYTF. The CDR3 region has the DNA TGTGCCAGCAGTGACCATGGGACAGGTCGTGGCTACACCTTC.

The sample holds a few counts of this clone. V gene TRBV6-1 combines with J gene TRBJ1-5, with 9 bases matching TRBD1. CDR3 size: 14 residues. Trimming cost V 5 bases and J 5 bases; bases outside gene matches: 4. Germline assignment: CDR1 MNHNS and CDR2 SASEGT. The CDR3 spells CASSKDRGYQPQHF. The CDR3 nucleotides are TGTGCCAGCAGTAAGGACAGGGGTTATCAGCCCCAGCATTTT.

This clone appeared once. The rearrangement joins TRBV9 to TRBJ2-1; D might be TRBD1 (6 bases). Germline CDR1 is SGDLS and CDR2 is YYNGEE. V lost 4 bases and J lost 0, with 14 bases in between. The length of the CDR3 is 16 residues. The CDR3 reads CASSLGQTSSYNEQFF. The CDR3 DNA reads as TGTGCCAGCAGCCTCGGACAGACCAGCTCCTACAATGAGCAGTTCTTC.

This sequence joins TRBV4-1 and TRBJ2-5; TRBD2 matches 12 bases. The junction had 4 bases not matched to a gene; V was cut back by 4 bases and J by 1 base. Germline CDR1 is MGHRA and CDR2 is YSYEKL. The CDR3 length is 16 residues. In nucleotides, the CDR3 is TGCGCCAGCAGCCGCCGGACTAGCGGGGCCCAAGAGACCCAGTACTTC. It is translated as CASSRRTSGAQETQYF.

V is TRBV28 and J is TRBJ2-2, with D perhaps TRBD1 (5 bases). V gave up 2 bases and J gave up 0 bases, with 10 bases separating them. The CDR3 sequence is 16 residues long. Germline assignment: CDR1 MDHEN and CDR2 SYDVKM. In DNA, the CDR3 is TGTGCCAGCAGTTTACCAGGGCTAGCGAACACCGGGGAGCTGTTTTTT. Its translation: CASSLPGLANTGELFF.

This rearrangement joins TRBV7-2 to TRBJ2-7; D perhaps matches TRBD2 (5 bases). Per germline, CDR1 SGHTA and CDR2 FQGNSA. Trimming shortened V by 1 base and J by 1 base, and 8 bases separated the two germline ends. The CDR3 is 14 residues long. The CDR3 spells CASSLGAASYEQYF. The DNA for the CDR3 is TGTGCCAGCAGCTTAGGAGCGGCTTCCTACGAGCAGTACTTC.

V is TRBV7-9 and J is TRBJ1-2; possible D gene TRBD1, 5 bases. The CDR3 spans 13 residues. V lost 5 bases, J lost 4 bases, and 11 bases lay in between. Germline V gives CDR1 SEHNR, CDR2 FQNEAQ (reference sequence). The CDR3 protein is CASSPSGGYGYTF. The CDR3 nucleotides are TGTGCCAGCAGCCCTTCCGGGGGCTATGGCTACACCTTC.

The rearrangement uses TRBV7-8 and TRBJ2-7, with D unclear. The CDR3 loop spans 14 amino acids. Germline CDR1 and CDR2: SGHVS and FQNEAQ. V was trimmed by 2 bases and J by 2 bases, leaving 10 bases between them. This CDR3 is CASSLRHSTYEQYF. DNA for the CDR3: TGTGCCAGCAGCTTAAGACATTCTACCTACGAGCAGTACTTC.

The chain recombines TRBV7-3 with TRBJ1-1, with 10 nucleotides matching TRBD1. The trim removed 2 bases at V and 8 bases at J, leaving 8 bases unmatched. The CDR3 loop spans 15 amino acids. Germline assignment: CDR1 SGHTA and CDR2 FQGTGA. The CDR3 nucleotides read TGTGCCAGCAGCTTAGGGGGGACAGGGGTCACCGAAGCTTTCTTT. Translating it yields CASSLGGTGVTEAFF.

J is TRBJ1-1 and V is TRBV29-1; TRBD1 matches at 9 bases. J gave up 4 bases and V 6 bases, and 12 bases lay outside the gene matches. This CDR3 has 15 residues. The germline CDR1 and CDR2 sequences are SQVTM and ANQGSEA. The CDR3 is CSVDPYRGPGTEAFF. Written as DNA, the CDR3 is TGCAGCGTGGATCCTTACAGGGGGCCGGGCACTGAAGCTTTCTTT.